Listed below are T cell receptor beta chains from one sample, sequenced in a study of shared clonotypes between healthy human individuals. Some clones are missing from TCRdb's copy, which holds only in-frame ones; the method was immunoSEQ multiplex PCR. The table has about 1,800,000 clones, about 95% seen once; the top ten hold approximately 1.2%. The specimen sequenced was naive CD8+ T cells sorted from blood. These TCRs come from a man younger than 35 in good health. Each CDR3 is given with its conserved first and last residue. The order of the fields is V gene, D gene, J gene, clone size, CDR3 DNA, CDR3 protein. D genes are given only for firm matches. The listing skips clone size in some rows; elsewhere it reads once, few, many or a size class.

TRBV14,TRBD2,TRBJ2-4,NA,TGTGCCAGCAGCCAAGGTGGTGGTAGCGGGGTCCTAGCCAAAAACATTCAGTACTTC,CASSQGGGSGVLAKNIQYF
TRBV4-2,NA,TRBJ2-3,NA,TGTGCCAGCGGGCTCGGTTCAGATACGCAGTATTTT,CASGLGSDTQYF
TRBV5-6,TRBD2,TRBJ2-7,NA,TGTGCCAGCAGCTTGTGGGCGGGAGGGTACTACGAGCAGTACTTC,CASSLWAGGYYEQYF
TRBV28,TRBD2,TRBJ2-1,NA,TGTGCCAGCAGTAGAAGGGGCGGGGGTTACAATGAGCAGTTCTTC,CASSRRGGGYNEQFF
TRBV27,NA,TRBJ1-4,NA,TGTGCCAGCAGTTTAGACGGGGCAGGGAGTGAAAAACTGTTTTTT,CASSLDGAGSEKLFF
TRBV7-9,TRBD2,TRBJ2-7,NA,TGTGCCAGCAGCTCAGGACTAGGTACCTACGAGCAGTACTTC,CASSSGLGTYEQYF
TRBV21-1,NA,TRBJ1-5,NA,TGTGCCAGCAGCACCTGGACATTGGGGTATAGCAATCAGCCCCAGCATTTT,CASSTWTLGYSNQPQHF
TRBV6-5,TRBD1,TRBJ2-7,once,TGTGCCAGCAGTTACTCACCAGGGGGCTGGGAGCAGTACTTC,CASSYSPGGWEQYF
TRBV6-5,TRBD2,TRBJ2-7,NA,TGTGCCAGCAGACTGGGGGGGTCTGGGGGATCCGAGCAGTACTTC,CASRLGGSGGSEQYF
TRBV7-6,TRBD2,TRBJ2-7,NA,TGTGCCAGCAGCGTCGGACTAGCGGGGGGGATATCCTACGAGCAGTACTTC,CASSVGLAGGISYEQYF
TRBV2,NA,TRBJ2-5,NA,TGTGCCAGCAGTGGGGCGGGGTACCAAGAGACCCAGTACTTC,CASSGAGYQETQYF
TRBV5-6,NA,TRBJ2-7,NA,TGTGCCAGCAGTAACGGATTAACCTACGAGCAGTACTTC,CASSNGLTYEQYF
TRBV6-1,NA,TRBJ1-6,NA,TGTGCCAGCAGTGAGGGGACGGCTTGGCTTTCGTATAATTCACCCCTCCACTTT,CASSEGTAWLSYNSPLHF
TRBV6-6,NA,TRBJ2-3,once,TGTGCCAGCAGCTCCACCGTAACAGATACGCAGTATTTT,CASSSTVTDTQYF
TRBV7-3,NA,TRBJ1-5,NA,TGTGCCAGCAGCTGTCAGGGGTATGACAATCAGCCCCAGCATTTT,CASSCQGYDNQPQHF
TRBV2,TRBD2,TRBJ2-7,NA,TGTGCCAGCAGTCTTAGCGGGGGGACCTCCTACGAGCAGTACTTC,CASSLSGGTSYEQYF
TRBV28,NA,TRBJ1-1,NA,TGTGCCAGCAGTTTGACAATGGCTGAAGCTTTCTTT,CASSLTMAEAFF
TRBV7-6,NA,TRBJ2-7,few,TGTGCCAGCAGCTTAGGACAGGCGACCTACGAGCAGTACTTC,CASSLGQATYEQYF
TRBV6-5,NA,TRBJ2-7,NA,TGTGCCAGCAGTTATGGACCCCCACCCAGCTCCGAGCAGTACTTC,CASSYGPPPSSEQYF
TRBV30,TRBD2,TRBJ2-5,NA,TGTGCCTGGGACGGACTAGCGGGCCTCCAAGAGACCCAGTACTTC,CAWDGLAGLQETQYF
TRBV9,TRBD2,TRBJ2-1,NA,TGTGCCAGCAGCGTATCCCCTACTAGCGGGAGGGTCAATGAGCAGTTCTTC,CASSVSPTSGRVNEQFF
TRBV5-1,NA,TRBJ2-5,NA,TGCGCCAGCAGCTTGGATTCAGGGTTCGGGACCCAGTACTTC,CASSLDSGFGTQYF
TRBV6-1,NA,TRBJ1-3,NA,TGTGCCAGCAGTGAAGTGGGCGGACTCCTCCACTCTGGAAACACCATATATTTT,CASSEVGGLLHSGNTIYF